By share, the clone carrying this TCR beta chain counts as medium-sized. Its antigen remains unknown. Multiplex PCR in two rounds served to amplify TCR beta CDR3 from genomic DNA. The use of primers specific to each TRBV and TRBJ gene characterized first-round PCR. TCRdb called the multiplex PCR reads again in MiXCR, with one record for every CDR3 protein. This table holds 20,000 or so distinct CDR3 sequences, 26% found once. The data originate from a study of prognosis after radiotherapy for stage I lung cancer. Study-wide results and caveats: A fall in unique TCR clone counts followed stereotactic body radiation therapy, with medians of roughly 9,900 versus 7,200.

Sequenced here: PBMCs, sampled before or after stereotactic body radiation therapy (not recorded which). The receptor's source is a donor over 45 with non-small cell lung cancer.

CDR3 nucleotides: TGTGCCAGCAGTGACGACTGGCCCCCAATCACAGATACGCAGTATTTT. Translated: CASSDDWPPITDTQYF. This chain connects TRBV6-1 to TRBJ2-3; no clear D. CDR1 and CDR2 from the germline V gene are MNHNS and SASEGT. The CDR3 extends over 16 amino acids. Trimming left V 3 bases short and J 2 bases short, with 15 bases between.